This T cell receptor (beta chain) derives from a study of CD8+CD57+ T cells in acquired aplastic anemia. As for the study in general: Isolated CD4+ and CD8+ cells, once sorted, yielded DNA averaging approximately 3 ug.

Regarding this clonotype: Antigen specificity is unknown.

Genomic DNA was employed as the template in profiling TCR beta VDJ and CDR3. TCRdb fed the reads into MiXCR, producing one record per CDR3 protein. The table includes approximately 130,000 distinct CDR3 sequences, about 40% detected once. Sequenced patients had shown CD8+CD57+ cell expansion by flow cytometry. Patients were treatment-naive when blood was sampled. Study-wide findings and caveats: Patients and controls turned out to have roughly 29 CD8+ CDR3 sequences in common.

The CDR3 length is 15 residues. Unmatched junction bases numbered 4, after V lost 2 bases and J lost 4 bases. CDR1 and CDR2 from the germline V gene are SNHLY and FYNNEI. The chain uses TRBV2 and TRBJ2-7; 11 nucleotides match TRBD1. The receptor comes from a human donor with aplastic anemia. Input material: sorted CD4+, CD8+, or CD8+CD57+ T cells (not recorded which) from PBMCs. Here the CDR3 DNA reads TGTGCCAGCAGTGAATACCGGGACAGGGGGTACGAGCAGTACTTC. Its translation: CASSEYRDRGYEQYF. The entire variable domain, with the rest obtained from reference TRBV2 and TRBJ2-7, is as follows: EPEVTQTPSHQVTQMGQEVILRCVPISNHLYFYWYRQILGQKVEFLVSFYNNEISEKSEIFDDQFSVERPDGSNFTLKIRSTKLEDSAMYFCASSEYRDRGYEQYFGPGTRLTVT.